This record concerns one TCR beta chain sequence. Its specificity is unknown. cDNA libraries for TRB were generated by 5' RACE incorporating UMI labels. TCRdb reprocessed the 5' RACE reads, with one entry per CDR3 protein and no DNA. Its listing shows some 150,000 distinct CDR3 sequences. The entry originates in a study of CXCR3-negative and CXCR3-positive naive CD8 T cells. Study outcomes and limitations: Memory cells diverged, while naive CXCR3-positive and CXCR3-negative cells had similar TRBV-TRBJ usage. The TRB CDR3s that CXCR3-positive naive cells carried were more hydrophobic than those of CXCR3-negative naive cells.

Material for sequencing was naive CXCR3+ CD8+ T cells from blood. Subset defined: CD45RO-CCR7+CD27+CD95- naive CD8+ T cells expressing CXCR3 (TNR3+). This TCR derives from a human donor in good health. Some clones in this sample may be carry-over from other donors' samples.

CDR3: CASSLYPGPYEQYF. The chain uses TRBV11-2 and TRBJ2-7. CDR1 SGHAT and CDR2 FQNNGV come from the germline V gene. CDR3 length: 14 residues.